This TCR beta chain was recovered during a study of CD8+CD57+ T cells in acquired aplastic anemia. Study-wide background: Across the sorted CD4+ and CD8+ cells, DNA amounts averaged 3.2 ug.

CD8+CD57+ cell expansion, shown by flow cytometry, had occurred in the patients selected for sequencing. Of note for this clonotype: Its matching antigen is unknown.

Study observations and caveats: Found in both controls and patients were 25 to 35 CD8+ CDR3 sequences. Between the patient and control groups, CD8+ Simpson's diversity did not differ significantly.

The CDR3 extends over 16 amino acids. The V segment lost 0 bases and the J segment 8 bases; nucleotides outside the gene matches: 10. Per the germline V gene, CDR1 is SGDLS and CDR2 is YYNGEE. Genomic DNA templated the TCR beta VDJ and CDR3 profiling. TCRdb reanalysed the reads using MiXCR and keeps one entry per CDR3 protein. Counted here are about 120,000 distinct CDR3 sequences, over 55% occurring once; the ten biggest clones make up roughly 30%. This rearrangement joins TRBV9 to TRBJ2-1; 8 positions agree with TRBD2. The receptor was isolated from a human donor with aplastic anemia. Source material: sorted CD4+, CD8+, or CD8+CD57+ T cells (not recorded which) from PBMCs. The CDR3: CASSVGSGITGDEQFF. CDR3 bases: TGTGCCAGCAGCGTAGGTAGCGGGATCACCGGCGATGAGCAGTTCTTC.